This entry concerns a single T cell receptor (beta chain). Profiling relied on immunoSEQ multiplex PCR, and the TCRdb table lists in-frame clones only, not all of them. The table has 42,000 or so clones, more than 75% seen once. This entry is derived from a study of OX40 agonist ivuxolimab in advanced cancers. Germline V lookup: CDR1 MGHRA, CDR2 YSYEKL. The trim removed 1 base at V and 0 bases at J, leaving 5 bases unmatched. The CDR3 runs to 16 residues. This TCR was sampled from an adult with an advanced solid tumor such as melanoma, head and neck, liver or kidney cancer. The sequences come from CD4+ or CD8+ T cells sorted from blood, collected in a trial of the OX40 agonist ivuxolimab. J is TRBJ1-1 and V is TRBV4-1; TRBD1 aligns across 7 bases. The CDR3 loop reads CASSQAKGQLNTEAFF. CDR3 nucleotide sequence: TGCGCCAGCAGCCAAGCCAAGGGACAGCTGAACACTGAAGCTTTCTTT.